This T cell receptor (beta chain) was obtained from a study of cytomegalovirus exposure and HLA in healthy donors. Looking at the study overall: Earlier sequencing of 150 million to 200 million T cells yielded roughly 100 million unique TCR beta sequences. Points from the study as a whole: TRBV6-2, TRBV6-3 and other indistinguishable V segments were excluded. About 87% or about 30% of the time was how often most TCR beta V segments were productive, according to an earlier analysis.

PCR used 60 Vbeta primers and 13 Jbeta primers. Using immunoSEQ multiplex PCR, the repertoire was profiled, and TCRdb retains in-frame clones only, with some absent. The table shows about 150,000 clones, with over 80% occurring only once. Germline CDR1 is MDHEN and CDR2 is SYDVKM. Trimming pared 5 bases from V and 7 bases from J, leaving 11 bases between. The CDR3 extends over 12 amino acids. A few counts support this clone. Its antigen is unidentified. Nominal health characterized the donors when sampled, though unrecorded immune exposures were likely. J is TRBJ1-1 and V is TRBV28, with TRBD1 as a possible D gene (5 bases). Sequencing used PBMCs. The sequence was collected from a male donor in good health and CMV-seronegative. The CDR3 sequence is CASSPGGDEAFF. CDR3 DNA: TGTGCCAGCAGTCCGGGGGGAGATGAAGCTTTCTTT.